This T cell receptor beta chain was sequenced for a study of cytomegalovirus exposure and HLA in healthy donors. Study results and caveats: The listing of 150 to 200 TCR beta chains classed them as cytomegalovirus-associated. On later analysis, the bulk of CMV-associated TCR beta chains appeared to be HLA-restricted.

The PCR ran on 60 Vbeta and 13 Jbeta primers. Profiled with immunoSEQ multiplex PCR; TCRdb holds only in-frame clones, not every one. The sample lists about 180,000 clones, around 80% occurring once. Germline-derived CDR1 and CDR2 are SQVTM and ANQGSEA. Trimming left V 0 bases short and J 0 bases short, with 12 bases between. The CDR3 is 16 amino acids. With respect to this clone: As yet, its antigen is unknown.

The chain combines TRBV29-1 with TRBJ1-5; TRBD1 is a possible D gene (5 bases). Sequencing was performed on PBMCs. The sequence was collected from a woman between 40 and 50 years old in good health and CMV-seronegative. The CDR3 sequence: CSVEDSGGGSNQPQHF. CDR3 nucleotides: TGCAGCGTTGAAGATTCCGGCGGGGGTAGCAATCAGCCCCAGCATTTT.